This T cell receptor (beta chain) was retrieved from a study of T-cell reconstitution after alpha-beta-depleted transplantation in children. Findings of the study overall: Some patients' high day-60 TCRbeta diversity was attributed to recipient cells surviving conditioning.

Library preparation (for TCRbeta) was performed with unique molecular identifiers. TCRdb re-called the PCR reads through MiXCR, storing one row per CDR3 protein. Here the sample spans about 610,000 distinct CDR3 sequences, about a quarter being singletons. Only a few counts were recorded for this clonotype. Its antigen is not identified. The germline CDR1 and CDR2 sequences are MNHEY and SMNVEV (reference sequence). This CDR3 comprises 15 residues. V trimming: 4 bases; J trimming: 7 bases; junction bases outside the gene matches: 7. The receptor was derived from a boy under two years old with Wiskott-Aldrich syndrome, due to receive a stem cell transplant. Sequenced material: PBMCs, taken before TCRalphabeta/CD19-depleted stem cell transplant. This chain links TRBV27 with TRBJ1-5; 10 nucleotides agree with TRBD1. The CDR3 loop reads CASSSRQGARQPQHF. CDR3 bases: TGTGCCAGCAGTTCTCGACAGGGGGCACGGCAGCCCCAGCATTTT.